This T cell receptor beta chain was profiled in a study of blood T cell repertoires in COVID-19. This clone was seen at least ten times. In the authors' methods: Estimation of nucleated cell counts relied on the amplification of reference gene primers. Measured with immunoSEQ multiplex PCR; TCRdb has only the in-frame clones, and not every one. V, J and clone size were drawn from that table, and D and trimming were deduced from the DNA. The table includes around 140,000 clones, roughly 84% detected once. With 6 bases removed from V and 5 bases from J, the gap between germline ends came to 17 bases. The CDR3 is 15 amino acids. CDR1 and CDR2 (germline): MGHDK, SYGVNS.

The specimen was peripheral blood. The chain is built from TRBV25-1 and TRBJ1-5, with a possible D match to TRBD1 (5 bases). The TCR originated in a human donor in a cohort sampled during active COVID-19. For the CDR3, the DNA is TGTGCCAGCAGAGCTCGGGGGGGACCCCATCAGCCCCAGCATTTT. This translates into CASRARGGPHQPQHF.